These 5 T cell receptor beta chains originate from one sample sequenced in a study of cytomegalovirus exposure and HLA in healthy donors. Primers: 60 Vbeta forward and 13 Jbeta reverse. Produced via immunoSEQ multiplex PCR; TCRdb's table is partial and in-frame only. Of 150,000 to 200,000 clones listed, 70% to 90% are singletons. The specimen was PBMCs. These receptors were collected from a woman between 18 and 29 years old in good health and CMV-seronegative.

The chain couples TRBV19 to TRBJ1-1; D gene unclear. The V gene lost 1 base and the J gene lost 2 bases, with 14 bases spanning the gap. Germline V gene lookup returns CDR1 LNHDA and CDR2 SQIVND (reference sequence). This CDR3 is built from 16 residues. The CDR3 DNA is TGTGCCAGTAGTATAGGGACCGGAGGGCCCAACACTGAAGCTTTCTTT. Amino acids: CASSIGTGGPNTEAFF.

This clone turned up a few times. The genes are TRBV7-2 and TRBJ1-4; 11 positions agree with TRBD1. The CDR3 has 14 residues. V lost 5 bases, J lost 8 bases, and 4 bases stayed unmatched. The germline CDR1 and CDR2 sequences are SGHTA and FQGNSA. CDR3 in DNA: TGTGCCAGCAGCATGGACAGGGGGCACGAAAAACTGTTTTTT. Translated, it gives CASSMDRGHEKLFF.

The rearrangement uses TRBV5-1 and TRBJ2-5; unclear D gene. Germline-derived CDR1 and CDR2 are SGHRS and YFSETQ. Deletions cut 4 bases from V and 5 bases from J, with 6 bases between. The CDR3 length is 11 residues. The CDR3 sequence: CASSPSETQYF. The CDR3 nucleotides are TGCGCCAGCAGCCCGAGCGAGACCCAGTACTTC.

This sequence joins TRBV5-5 and TRBJ2-3, with D tentatively TRBD2 (6 bases). The CDR3 is made up of 14 amino acids. CDR1 SGHKS and CDR2 YYEKEE come from the germline V gene (reference sequence). The V end was cut by 4 bases, the J end by 3 bases, with 12 bases between. CDR3 sequence (DNA): TGTGCCAGCAGCCGGGACTTAACTACAGATACGCAGTATTTT. It codes for CASSRDLTTDTQYF. The entire variable domain, with the rest obtained from reference TRBV5-5 and TRBJ2-3, is as follows: DAGVTQSPTHLIKTRGQQVTLRCSPISGHKSVSWYQQVLGQGPQFIFQYYEKEERGRGNFPDRFSARQFPNYSSELNVNALLLGDSALYLCASSRDLTTDTQYFGPGTRLTVL.

The V and J genes are TRBV11-2 and TRBJ1-3; no reliable D call. The CDR3 extends over 18 amino acids. Between the trimmed V and J ends, which lost 2 bases and 4 bases, there was a span of 21 bases. The V gene's germline CDR1 is SGHAT and CDR2 FQNNGV. The CDR3 DNA reads as TGTGCCAGCAGCTTAAATGGTCAGGCCCTAATAGGAGGAAACACCATATATTTT. Translated, it gives CASSLNGQALIGGNTIYF. The full variable domain, completed using reference TRBV11-2 and TRBJ1-3, is EAGVAQSPRYKIIEKRQSVAFWCNPISGHATLYWYQQILGQGPKLLIQFQNNGVVDDSQLPKDRFSAERLKGVDSTLKIQPAKLEDSAVYLCASSLNGQALIGGNTIYFGEGSWLTVV.